What follows are 29 T cell receptor beta chains derived from one specimen sequenced in a study of tumor-infiltrating lymphocytes in primary liver carcinoma. Out of unsorted whole blood came the blood RNA, and germline DNA was extracted as well. Synthesis of TCR beta cDNA was carried out from 450 to 650 ng total RNA with a constant-region primer. What produced the TCR beta libraries was three nested multiplex PCR rounds using slightly modified ARM-PCR. In the first two PCR rounds, TRBV1-TRBV30 forward primers were paired with a C-beta reverse primer, and each round lasted approximately 9 cycles. MiXCR was run by TCRdb on the multiplex PCR reads, yielding one entry per CDR3 protein. The data contain 180,000 or so distinct CDR3 sequences, around 60% of them singletons. The sample comprised peripheral blood. The receptor source for this set is a man between 40 and 49 years old with primary liver carcinoma and hepatitis B virus infection.

This clonotype was seen a few times. The chain joins TRBV4-2 to TRBJ2-7, with 10 bases fitting TRBD2. CDR3 length: 16 residues. Losses at the gene ends were 4 bases for V and 0 bases for J; bases not matched to a gene: 6. Looked up from germline, CDR1 is LGHNA and CDR2 is YNFKEQ. The CDR3 is CASSRDSSGSSYEQYF. The CDR3 coding sequence is TGTGCCAGCAGCCGGGATTCTAGCGGGAGCTCCTACGAGCAGTACTTC.

This clonotype has just one count. One end of the junction varies from germline; a read error may be responsible. V and J are TRBV11-2 and TRBJ2-3; D gene ambiguous. The CDR3 has 13 residues. Germline values: CDR1 SGHAT, CDR2 FQNNGV. The CDR3 loop is CASSLPQTNTQYF. The CDR3 DNA follows: TGTGCCAGCAGCTTACCCCAGACAAATACGCAGTATTTC. Full variable domain (rest looked up from reference TRBV11-2 and TRBJ2-3): EAGVAQSPRYKIIEKRQSVAFWCNPISGHATLYWYQQILGQGPKLLIQFQNNGVVDDSQLPKDRFSAERLKGVDSTLKIQPAKLEDSAVYLCASSLPQTNTQYFGPGTRLTVL.

The genes are TRBV6-6 and TRBJ1-6; D is unclear. Trimming cost V 5 bases and J 8 bases, with 16 bases left between them. Germline assignment: CDR1 MNHNY and CDR2 SVGAGI (reference sequence). This CDR3 contains 15 residues. The CDR3 sequence: CASSQRAAGDSPLHF. The CDR3 DNA reads as TGTGCCAGCAGTCAACGGGCGGCCGGAGATTCACCCCTCCACTTT.

Regarding this clonotype: Germline is not matched at one junction end, which may reflect a read error. The V gene is TRBV12-3 or TRBV12-4, the J gene TRBJ2-6; D possibly corresponds to TRBD1 (5 bases). CDR3 length equals 17 residues. CDR3 protein: CASSFEALGSGANVMTF. As DNA, the CDR3 is TGTGCCAGCAGTTTTGAGGCTCTAGGCTCTGGGGCCAACGTCATGACTTTC.

The V gene is TRBV6-6, the J gene TRBJ1-2, with a tentative D call TRBD1 (5 bases). Deletions cut 6 bases from V and 4 bases from J, with 18 bases between. This CDR3 contains 15 residues. CDR1 is MNHNY, CDR2 SVGAGI, per germline (reference sequence). As DNA, the CDR3 is TGTGCCAGCAGCCCCAGTGGGGGTGGAGGCTATGGCTACACCTTC. Translated: CASSPSGGGGYGYTF.

This chain uses TRBV7-9 with TRBJ1-2; TRBD1 matches at 11 bases. The length of the CDR3 is 14 residues. Trimming took 3 bases from V and 6 from J; bases not matched to a gene: 3. The germline V gene has CDR1 SEHNR and CDR2 FQNEAQ (reference sequence). CDR3 protein: CASSFGQGANGYTF. DNA of the CDR3: TGTGCCAGCAGCTTCGGACAGGGGGCGAATGGCTACACCTTC.

This clonotype was observed a single time. This sequence joins TRBV10-3 and TRBJ2-1; 14 nucleotides agree with TRBD2. The CDR3 extends over 16 amino acids. Per the germline V gene, CDR1 is ENHRY and CDR2 is SYGVKD. The ends lost 8 bases at V and 3 bases at J; junction bases unmatched: 6. CDR3 amino acids: CAISTGTSGSYNEQFF. The CDR3 DNA follows: TGTGCCATCTCCACTGGGACTAGCGGGAGCTACAATGAGCAGTTCTTC.

V is TRBV11-2 and J is TRBJ2-7; D is unresolved. This CDR3 contains 13 residues. Trimming took off 11 bases at V and 2 bases at J, with 16 bases between the two ends. Germline V gene lookup returns CDR1 SGHAT and CDR2 FQNNGV. CDR3 protein: CAASWALPYEQYF. CDR3 bases: TGTGCCGCGTCGTGGGCCCTTCCCTACGAGCAGTACTTC.

CDR3 protein: CTSSQDPLAAAYNEQFF. As DNA, the CDR3 is TGCACCAGCAGCCAAGATCCCCTAGCGGCCGCCTACAATGAGCAGTTCTTC. V is TRBV1 and J is TRBJ2-1; the table names TRBD2, a call not compared with the DNA. TRBV1 is labeled a pseudogene. The CDR3 runs 17 residues.

This clonotype was found a few times. The chain is built from TRBV6-1 and TRBJ1-2, with TRBD1 matching 8 bases. Germline V gene sequence: CDR1 MNHNS, CDR2 SASEGT. V dropped 5 bases and J dropped 1; count of bases not matched to a gene: 3. This CDR3 contains 14 residues. As DNA, the CDR3 is TGTGCCAGCAGTTCAACAGGGGGTAACTATGGCTACACCTTC. Amino acid sequence: CASSSTGGNYGYTF.

The chain uses TRBV5-1 and TRBJ1-1, with D possibly matching TRBD1 (6 bases). In germline, CDR1 is SGHRS, CDR2 YFSETQ. Trimming stripped 1 base from V and 3 bases from J, with 10 bases between. CDR3 length equals 14 residues. In DNA form, the CDR3 reads TGCGCCAGCAGCTTGACAGGGCCCGACACTGAAGCTTTCTTT. The encoded protein is CASSLTGPDTEAFF.

The rearrangement uses TRBV6-6 and TRBJ1-6, with 8 nucleotides matching TRBD1. Trimming took 0 bases from V and 18 from J; bases not matched to a gene: 7. CDR1 MNHNY and CDR2 SVGAGI come from the germline V gene (reference sequence). The CDR3 runs 13 residues. CDR3 amino acids: CASSYSRQGAGHF. CDR3 DNA sequence: TGTGCCAGCAGTTACTCGAGGCAGGGGGCTGGCCACTTT.

The CDR3 region is CAIASNRGMNTGELFF. CDR3 in DNA: TGTGCCATCGCGAGTAATAGGGGAATGAACACCGGGGAGCTGTTTTTT. The rearrangement joins TRBV10-3 to TRBJ2-2, with a weak D call TRBD1 (5 bases). V lost 8 bases to trimming and J lost 1 base, with 17 bases between them. Germline loops: CDR1 ENHRY, CDR2 SYGVKD. This CDR3 contains 16 residues.

This clonotype has a handful of counts. A single base separates this from a much larger clone, so it may be a read error. Since the CDR3 does not end with the conserved phenylalanine or tryptophan, this likely comes from a read error. The rearrangement links TRBV11-2 to TRBJ2-3; 10 nucleotides align to TRBD2. This CDR3 is built from 16 residues. Germline CDR1 reads SGHAT; CDR2 reads FQNNGV. Unmatched junction bases numbered 5, after V lost 1 base and J lost 4 bases. The CDR3 DNA sequence: TGTGCCAGCAGCTTAGGATCTAGCGGGAGAGCAGATACGCAGTATCTT. Encoded protein: CASSLGSSGRADTQYL.

A word on this clonotype: This sequence may be a read error, since a much larger clone differs from it by one base. The CDR3 DNA reads TGCGCCAGCAGCCAAGTTCAGACGGGAGGGGGTACGCAGTATTTT. It encodes CASSQVQTGGGTQYF. This chain links TRBV4-1 with TRBJ2-3, with 8 nucleotides matching TRBD2. The length of the CDR3 is 15 residues. The germline V gene has CDR1 MGHRA and CDR2 YSYEKL. Losses at the gene ends were 1 base for V and 8 bases for J; bases not matched to a gene: 8.

With respect to this clonotype: The junction and the germline gene differ at one end; a read error may be behind it. The gene calls are TRBV7-9 and TRBJ2-3; TRBD1 aligns across 11 bases. Germline CDR1 SEHNR, CDR2 FQNEAQ (reference sequence). The CDR3 runs 15 residues. CDR3 nucleotide sequence: TGTGCCAGCAGCTCAGGGACAGGGGGATGGGATACGCAGTATTTC. Amino acids: CASSSGTGGWDTQYF.

The rearrangement joins TRBV11-2 to TRBJ2-1; 10 bases agree with TRBD2. Trimming removed 8 bases from V and 8 bases from J; junction bases left unmatched: 9. CDR3 length: 14 residues. Germline CDR1 is SGHAT and CDR2 is FQNNGV. DNA of the CDR3: TGTGCCAGCGGGGGACTAGCGAGAGACGATGAGCAGTTCTTC. Translating it yields CASGGLARDDEQFF.

This clonotype turned up a few times. The chain uses TRBV5-6 and TRBJ2-1; 9 bases map to TRBD1. J lost 6 bases, V lost 5 bases, and 3 bases had no gene match. Germline CDR1 reads SGHDT; CDR2 reads YYEEEE. The CDR3 loop spans 13 amino acids. This chain's CDR3 is CASRQGAGNEQFF. The CDR3 DNA reads TGTGCCAGCAGACAGGGGGCCGGCAATGAGCAGTTCTTC.

The V call is TRBV7-8, the J call TRBJ2-3, with TRBD2 identical over 11 bases. CDR1 is SGHVS, CDR2 FQNEAQ, per germline. Losses at the gene ends were 2 bases for V and 0 bases for J; bases not matched to a gene: 7. This CDR3 spans 18 amino acids. Here the CDR3 reads CASSLTATSGRSTDTQYF. Here the CDR3 DNA reads TGTGCCAGCAGCTTAACGGCCACTAGCGGGAGAAGCACAGATACGCAGTATTTT.

A note on this clonotype: Mismatch with germline at one junction end may stem from a read error. The rearrangement links TRBV11-2 to TRBJ2-2, with 14 bases fitting TRBD2. This CDR3 is built from 19 residues. Germline V CDR1 and CDR2: SGHAT, FQNNGV. The CDR3 nucleotides read TGTGCCAGCAGCTTACCGCGACTAGCGGGAGGGCCGGGCACCGGCGAGCTGTTTTTT. Its protein is CASSLPRLAGGPGTGELFF.

To note about this clonotype: A single base separates this from a much larger clone, so it may be a read error. The rearrangement uses TRBV11-3 and TRBJ2-1, with a tentative D call TRBD2 (6 bases). V was trimmed by 5 bases and J by 0 bases, leaving 14 bases between them. There are 16 residues in the CDR3. Germline values: CDR1 SGHNT, CDR2 YENEEA. The DNA for the CDR3 is TGTGCCAGCAGCCTTATCGGGAGCCTCTCCTACAATGAGCAGTTCTTC. Encoded protein: CASSLIGSLSYNEQFF.

In the case of this clonotype: At one end, the junction sequence differs from germline, possibly due to a read error. This chain uses TRBV5-4 with TRBJ1-1; D may be TRBD1 (6 bases). CDR1 is SGHNT and CDR2 is YYREEE in the germline V gene (reference sequence). There are 14 residues in the CDR3. For the CDR3, the DNA is TGTGCCGGCAGCTTTCGACAGGAAGGCACTGAAGCTTTCTTT. It encodes CAGSFRQEGTEAFF.

This clonotype has just a few counts. The chain has TRBV4-1 and TRBJ1-4; a weak D match, TRBD1 (6 bases). Germline CDR1 MGHRA, CDR2 YSYEKL. This CDR3 contains 15 residues. With 1 base removed from V and 8 bases from J, the gap between germline ends came to 14 bases. DNA of the CDR3: TGCGCCAGCAGCCAAGCAGACAGGCAGGGCGAAAAACTGTTTTTT. This gives the protein CASSQADRQGEKLFF.

The chain employs TRBV5-8 and TRBJ2-3; TRBD2 aligns across 10 bases. V trimming: 0 bases; J trimming: 0 bases; junction bases outside the gene matches: 4. The CDR3 contains 17 residues. The germline V gene has CDR1 SGHTS and CDR2 YDEGEE. CDR3 loop: CASSLGLAGVSTDTQYF. As DNA, the CDR3 is TGTGCCAGCAGCTTGGGGCTAGCGGGAGTCAGCACAGATACGCAGTATTTT.

A few counts support this clonotype. The V and J genes are TRBV12-3 or TRBV12-4 and TRBJ2-7, with D tentatively TRBD1 (6 bases). This CDR3 has 15 residues. The ends were cut back, 6 bases at V and 2 bases at J, with 17 bases in the middle. The DNA of the CDR3 is TGTGCCAGCAGCCCCGGGACCCAGGGGCCCTACGAGCAGTACTTC. Amino acids: CASSPGTQGPYEQYF.

This chain connects TRBV12-5 to TRBJ2-1; D is unclear. Per the germline V gene, CDR1 is LGHNT and CDR2 is FRNRAP. The CDR3 has 14 residues. The V and J ends lost 7 bases and 0 bases respectively, with 10 bases between them. CDR3 protein: CASALSASYNEQFF. CDR3 bases: TGTGCTAGTGCCCTGAGCGCCTCCTACAATGAGCAGTTCTTC.

The J gene is TRBJ1-1, the V gene TRBV6-5; D not certain. V was trimmed by 5 bases and J by 4 bases, leaving 14 bases between them. The CDR3 extends over 14 amino acids. Germline CDR1 and CDR2: MNHEY and SVGAGI. The CDR3 loop is CASSPSRGSTEAFF. The CDR3 DNA reads as TGTGCCAGCAGTCCCTCCCGGGGTAGCACTGAAGCTTTCTTT.

The chain employs TRBV6-5 and TRBJ2-1, with 13 bases matching TRBD2. The CDR3 runs 13 residues. Germline V CDR1 and CDR2: MNHEY, SVGAGI. V lost 8 bases, J lost 8 bases, and 3 bases stayed unmatched. CDR3 residues: CASRTSGSYEQFF. CDR3 DNA: TGTGCCAGCCGGACTAGCGGGAGCTATGAGCAGTTCTTC.

This clonotype came up many times. V is TRBV30 and J is TRBJ2-2; the D is unclear. V shed 0 bases and J shed 7 bases, with 9 bases lying between them. This CDR3 has 13 residues. Germline CDR1 is GTSNPN and CDR2 is SVGIG (reference sequence). The CDR3 protein is CAWSVYRNGELFF. CDR3 DNA: TGTGCCTGGAGTGTATACCGGAACGGGGAGCTGTTTTTT.